A single sample is the source of the 21 T cell receptor beta chains below, sequenced in a study of blood T cells in healthy people across ages. PCR was performed a second time for about 7 to 12 cycles using a sample-barcoded 5' primer and a J-beta primer mix. TCRdb ran MiXCR on the 5' RACE reads and lists one entry per CDR3 protein. The data hold around 1,000,000 distinct CDR3 sequences, with roughly a quarter observed a single time. These data also formed part of another study, on T cells of mothers and their children.

Sequencing was done on a sample of blood. The receptors originated from a girl aged 2-10 years in good health.

This clonotype has only a few counts. V is TRBV6-5 and J is TRBJ2-5, with D tentatively TRBD1 (6 bases). Near its end, the DNA agrees better with TRBJ2-7, so the J call may be wrong. Germline CDR1 reads MNHEY; CDR2 reads SVGAGI. This CDR3 contains 12 residues. The CDR3 nucleotides are TGTGCCAGCAGTGTGACAGGCGTCGAGCAGTACTTC. Residues: CASSVTGVEQYF.

V gene TRBV5-1 combines with J gene TRBJ2-1; D is possibly TRBD1 (6 bases). The CDR3 covers 20 residues. Trimming pared 2 bases from V and 1 base from J, leaving 25 bases between. Germline loops: CDR1 SGHRS, CDR2 YFSETQ. CDR3 protein: CASSFFTGISNHPSYNEQFF. The CDR3 DNA sequence: TGCGCCAGCAGCTTCTTTACAGGGATTTCAAATCATCCATCCTACAATGAGCAGTTCTTC.

This clonotype has just a few counts. CDR3 nucleotide sequence: TGTGCCAGCAGTACAACTTTCGGGGGGGCCGGAACAGATACGCAGTATTTT. Translated: CASSTTFGGAGTDTQYF. The chain has TRBV6-2 or TRBV6-3 and TRBJ2-3, with 8 bases identical to TRBD2. The CDR3 totals 17 residues. With 5 bases clipped from V and 3 bases from J, the junction kept 13 bases outside the gene matches. Germline CDR1 reads MNHEY; CDR2 reads SVGEGT.

The V gene is TRBV5-6, the J gene TRBJ2-5; TRBD2 matches 10 bases. The germline V gene encodes CDR1 SGHDT and CDR2 YYEEEE. J gave up 11 bases and V 2 bases, and 12 bases lay outside the gene matches. CDR3 length: 15 residues. CDR3 loop: CASSFGLAGVGEQYF. CDR3 DNA sequence: TGTGCCAGCAGCTTTGGTCTAGCGGGAGTCGGGGAGCAGTACTTC.

This clonotype came up a few times. The CDR3 does not close with the conserved phenylalanine or tryptophan, likely indicating a read error. The chain carries TRBV14 and TRBJ1-1; maybe TRBD1 (6 bases). The CDR3 contains 16 residues. V lost 4 bases to trimming and J lost 3 bases, with 18 bases between them. The V gene's germline CDR1 is SGHDN and CDR2 FVKESK. CDR3 nucleotides: TGTGCCAGCAGCCCTGGGACATATTCAAGGGACACTGAAGCTTTCTCT. Translation gives CASSPGTYSRDTEAFS.

The gene calls are TRBV5-1 and TRBJ2-5; TRBD1 matches 9 bases. The DNA end is a closer match to TRBJ2-7, so the J assignment may be wrong. The CDR3 contains 15 residues. CDR1 is SGHRS, CDR2 YFSETQ, per germline. The CDR3 DNA reads TGCGCCAGCAGAGTGTTACAGGGGGCCTCCTACGAGCAGTACTTC. Translated, it gives CASRVLQGASYEQYF.

The V call is TRBV4-1, the J call TRBJ2-1, with 10 bases lining up with TRBD1. The J call is uncertain, as TRBJ2-7 better fits the DNA end. This CDR3 spans 15 amino acids. CDR1 is MGHRA and CDR2 is YSYEKL in the germline V gene. The CDR3 coding sequence is TGCGCCAGCAGCCAAGCGACAGGGGGCCTCCGCGAGCAGTACTTC. This translates into CASSQATGGLREQYF.

This clonotype was picked up a small number of times. The J gene is TRBJ2-1, the V gene TRBV7-6; D possibly corresponds to TRBD2 (6 bases). The germline CDR1 and CDR2 sequences are SGHVS and FNYEAQ. V was trimmed by 5 bases and J by 7 bases, leaving 18 bases between them. The CDR3 covers 15 residues. The CDR3 region is CASSRGTRVYNEQFF. CDR3 bases: TGTGCCAGCAGCCGGGGGACTCGTGTATATAATGAGCAGTTCTTC.

The V gene is TRBV2, the J gene TRBJ2-1, with TRBD2 identical over 7 bases. The CDR3 is made up of 14 amino acids. V lost 6 bases, J lost 9 bases, and 11 bases stayed unmatched. Germline V lookup: CDR1 SNHLY, CDR2 FYNNEI. CDR3 amino acids: CASRIELASTEQFF. The CDR3, as DNA: TGTGCCAGCAGGATCGAACTAGCGTCAACTGAGCAGTTCTTC.

The chain couples TRBV29-1 to TRBJ2-5; possibly TRBD2 for D (5 bases). Trimming stripped 6 bases from V and 2 bases from J, with 16 bases between. Germline loops: CDR1 SQVTM, CDR2 ANQGSEA. The CDR3 is made up of 14 amino acids. The CDR3 DNA reads as TGCAGCGTCCCTGGACTTTGGAGTCAAGAGACCCAGTACTTC. Its protein product is CSVPGLWSQETQYF.

This clonotype was seen only a few times. J is TRBJ1-1 and V is TRBV7-9; D is unclear. Trimming took 6 bases from V and 1 from J, leaving 12 bases between them. The CDR3 totals 14 residues. Germline CDR1 SEHNR, CDR2 FQNEAQ (reference sequence). This CDR3 is CASSPQPENTEAFF. CDR3 DNA: TGTGCCAGCAGTCCGCAACCGGAGAACACTGAAGCTTTCTTT.

This clonotype showed up just a few times. The rearrangement joins TRBV29-1 to TRBJ2-7, with 10 positions matching TRBD1. Trimming took 4 bases from V and 4 from J; bases not matched to a gene: 4. This CDR3 contains 13 residues. Germline values: CDR1 SQVTM, CDR2 ANQGSEA. The CDR3 DNA reads TGCAGCGTTGCGGGACAGGGGATTTACGAGCAGTACTTC. This sequence encodes CSVAGQGIYEQYF.

The gene calls are TRBV6-2 or TRBV6-3 and TRBJ1-5, with D uncertain. This CDR3 is 13 amino acids long. Germline CDR1 MNHEY, CDR2 SVGEGT. V lost 5 bases, J lost 6 bases, and 11 bases lay in between. The CDR3: CASSVNFGQPQHF. The CDR3 nucleotides read TGTGCCAGCAGTGTTAACTTCGGTCAGCCCCAGCATTTT.

The chain combines TRBV25-1 with TRBJ2-7; the D call may be TRBD1 or TRBD2 (7 bases each). Trimming removed 4 bases from V and 4 bases from J, with 20 bases in between. Germline V gene data show CDR1 as MGHDK and CDR2 as SYGVNS. This CDR3 has 16 amino acids. CDR3 DNA sequence: TGTGCCAGCAGTGCCCCAGCAGCGGGACAGCGTTACGAGCAGTACTTC. As protein: CASSAPAAGQRYEQYF.

This sequence joins TRBV29-1 and TRBJ2-1; D not certain. Germline loops: CDR1 SQVTM, CDR2 ANQGSEA. CDR3 length equals 12 residues. Deletions cut 4 bases from V and 8 bases from J, with 12 bases between. The CDR3 region is CSVGGAVDEQFF. For the CDR3, the DNA is TGCAGCGTTGGCGGCGCGGTGGATGAGCAGTTCTTC.

The chain recombines TRBV4-3 with TRBJ1-6, with TRBD1 matching 8 bases. The germline V gene encodes CDR1 LGHNA and CDR2 YSLEER. V lost 0 bases, J lost 9 bases, and 7 bases stayed unmatched. CDR3 length: 16 amino acids. The CDR3, as DNA: TGCGCCAGCAGCCAAGATGGTGACAGGGGTAGTTCACCCCTCCACTTT. Protein: CASSQDGDRGSSPLHF.

This clonotype appeared a few times. The chain uses TRBV27 and TRBJ2-1; 7 bases align to TRBD2. The CDR3 runs 14 residues. V dropped 11 bases and J dropped 0; count of bases not matched to a gene: 7. From germline, CDR1 is MNHEY and CDR2 SMNVEV (reference sequence). The DNA for the CDR3 is TGTGCCTCGTCGCGGGAGATCTCCTACAATGAGCAGTTCTTC. This translates into CASSREISYNEQFF.

In its sample, this clonotype was seen a few times. The CDR3 loop is CASSLQIRGYEQYF. As DNA, the CDR3 is TGTGCCAGCAGCCTTCAAATTAGGGGCTACGAGCAGTACTTC. The chain uses TRBV27 and TRBJ2-7; weak D call: TRBD1 (5 bases). The germline CDR1 and CDR2 sequences are MNHEY and SMNVEV (reference sequence). Trimming left V 6 bases short and J 3 bases short, with 15 bases between. This CDR3 is 14 amino acids long.

This clonotype has a handful of counts. J is TRBJ1-2 and V is TRBV4-3; D is unclear. The V end was cut by 1 base, the J end by 4 bases, with 10 bases between. CDR3 size: 14 residues. CDR1 LGHNA and CDR2 YSLEER come from the germline V gene. This CDR3 reads CASSQGLGAYGYTF. The CDR3 nucleotides read TGCGCCAGCAGCCAAGGTCTTGGAGCCTATGGCTACACCTTC.

There are a few counts of this clonotype. This rearrangement joins TRBV11-3 to TRBJ1-1; D ambiguous. Trimming stripped 4 bases from V and 9 bases from J, with 12 bases between. CDR3 size: 12 residues. The germline gives CDR1 SGHNT, CDR2 YENEEA. CDR3 sequence: CASSYQTSKAFF. The CDR3 DNA is TGTGCCAGCAGCTATCAGACCTCTAAAGCTTTCTTT.

This clonotype was recorded only once. The gene calls are TRBV6-5 and TRBJ2-4; D possibly matches TRBD1 or TRBD2 (6 bases each). The length of the CDR3 is 15 residues. V shed 2 bases and J shed 7 bases, with 15 bases lying between them. Germline lookup yields CDR1 MNHEY and CDR2 SVGAGI. CDR3 protein: CASSYLGGAGNIQYF. The DNA for the CDR3 is TGTGCCAGCAGTTACCTTGGGGGCGCGGGGAACATTCAGTACTTC.